The 14 T cell receptor beta chains in this list originate from one sample, sequenced in a study of PD-1 blockade in classical Hodgkin lymphoma. Using immunoSEQ multiplex PCR, the repertoire was profiled, and TCRdb retains in-frame clones only, with some absent. The sample lists tens of thousands of clones, approximately 76% seen once, with approximately 12% in the top ten. This sample's time point: cycle 4 day 1 (C4D1), after 5 to 7 weeks of nivolumab. Patients all relapsed after autologous stem cell transplantation, and there was variation in brentuximab vedotin exposure. This specimen was peripheral blood mononuclear cells (PBMCs), taken before the fourth cycle of nivolumab. The source of these receptors is a human donor with classical Hodgkin lymphoma.

The genes are TRBV2 and TRBJ1-5; D gene ambiguous. The CDR3 runs to 17 residues. Trimming shortened V by 1 base and J by 1 base, and 14 bases separated the two germline ends. Germline V CDR1 and CDR2: SNHLY, FYNNEI. Written as DNA, the CDR3 is TGTGCCAGCAGTGAAGGAGGTAAAGGGATGAGCAATCAGCCCCAGCATTTT. Its protein is CASSEGGKGMSNQPQHF.

On this clone itself: The same CDR3 is also encoded by other DNA sequences in this sample. CDR3 protein: CASRATVTYEQYF. In DNA, the CDR3 is TGTGCCAGCAGAGCTACAGTGACCTACGAGCAGTACTTC. The rearrangement uses TRBV28 and TRBJ2-7; D ambiguous. Looked up from germline, CDR1 is MDHEN and CDR2 is SYDVKM. The length of the CDR3 is 13 residues. V lost 6 bases to trimming and J lost 2 bases, with 11 bases between them. The full variable domain, its missing parts supplied by reference TRBV28 and TRBJ2-7, is DVKVTQSSRYLVKRTGEKVFLECVQDMDHENMFWYRQDPGLGLRLIYFSYDVKMKEKGDIPEGYSVSREKKERFSLILESASTNQTSMYLCASRATVTYEQYFGPGTRLTVT.

The genes are TRBV18 and TRBJ2-2; D uncertain. The CDR3 runs to 14 residues. The germline V gene has CDR1 KGHSH and CDR2 LQKENI. The V end was cut by 3 bases, the J end by 2 bases, with 7 bases between. The CDR3: CASSPDRNTGELFF. The CDR3 bases are TGTGCCAGCTCACCGGACCGTAACACCGGGGAGCTGTTTTTT. Full variable domain (missing parts from reference TRBV18 and TRBJ2-2): NAGVMQNPRHLVRRRGQEARLRCSPMKGHSHVYWYRQLPEEGLKFMVYLQKENIIDESGMPKERFSAEFPKEGPSILRIQQVVRGDSAAYFCASSPDRNTGELFFGEGSRLTVL.

In its sample, this clone is medium-sized. The chain's CDR3 is CASSRLAGGVDEQFF. For the CDR3, the DNA is TGTGCCAGCAGCCGACTAGCGGGAGGGGTCGATGAGCAGTTCTTC. The chain joins TRBV7-3 to TRBJ2-1; 14 bases are a match to TRBD2. The CDR3 loop spans 15 amino acids. Germline V CDR1 and CDR2: SGHTA, FQGTGA. Losses at the gene ends were 5 bases for V and 8 bases for J; bases not matched to a gene: 5.

The J gene is TRBJ2-3, the V gene TRBV28; 10 bases are a match to TRBD2. The V and J ends lost 2 bases and 4 bases, in that order; junction bases with no gene match: 9. Germline values: CDR1 MDHEN, CDR2 SYDVKM. The CDR3 consists of 17 residues. The CDR3 reads CASSLLWSSGSADTQYF. Here the CDR3 DNA reads TGTGCCAGCAGTTTACTCTGGTCTAGCGGGAGTGCAGATACGCAGTATTTT.

This rearrangement joins TRBV18 to TRBJ2-4; D is perhaps TRBD1 (5 bases). V lost 6 bases and J 0 bases, leaving 12 bases between the germline ends. This CDR3 has 15 amino acids. The germline CDR1 and CDR2 sequences are KGHSH and LQKENI. CDR3 coding DNA: TGTGCCAGCTCGCCGGACATTCTAGCCAAAAACATTCAGTACTTC. It translates to CASSPDILAKNIQYF.

V usage is TRBV28 and J usage is TRBJ1-1, with D possibly matching TRBD1 (5 bases). Trimming removed 11 bases from V and 7 bases from J, with 14 bases in between. This CDR3 is built from 11 residues. Germline V gives CDR1 MDHEN, CDR2 SYDVKM. CDR3 coding DNA: TGTGCCGGGGCAACGGAATATGAAGCTTTCTTT. Its protein product is CAGATEYEAFF.

The chain couples TRBV7-9 to TRBJ2-1; D gene uncertain. V lost 1 base and J lost 7, with 20 bases in between. This CDR3 is built from 17 residues. Germline V lookup: CDR1 SEHNR, CDR2 FQNEAQ (reference sequence). The CDR3 sequence: CASSLGPLVVLGNEQFF. In nucleotides, the CDR3 is TGTGCCAGCAGCTTAGGTCCTCTAGTCGTCTTAGGGAATGAGCAGTTCTTC.

The chain links TRBV5-4 to TRBJ2-3; D is uncertain. V shed 5 bases and J shed 5 bases, with 21 bases lying between them. This CDR3 spans 16 amino acids. Germline-derived CDR1 and CDR2 are SGHNT and YYREEE (reference sequence). Written as DNA, the CDR3 is TGTGCCAGCAGTCCTCGGAAGGCAGCAAATCAAGATACGCAGTATTTT. This codes for CASSPRKAANQDTQYF.

The chain recombines TRBV2 with TRBJ2-7, with D perhaps TRBD1 (5 bases). Germline CDR1 reads SNHLY; CDR2 reads FYNNEI. The CDR3 extends over 11 amino acids. With 3 bases removed from V and 6 bases from J, the gap between germline ends came to 6 bases. The DNA of the CDR3 is TGTGCCAGCAGTGATGGGGCCGAGCAGTACTTC. Protein: CASSDGAEQYF.

V is TRBV6-1 and J is TRBJ1-2, with D maybe TRBD1 (6 bases). Germline V lookup: CDR1 MNHNS, CDR2 SASEGT. Trimming took 3 bases from V and 1 from J, leaving 9 bases between them. The CDR3 consists of 14 residues. The CDR3 reads CASSEQGINYGYTF. The CDR3 DNA follows: TGTGCCAGCAGTGAGCAGGGGATTAACTATGGCTACACCTTC.

This clone came up a few times. The V call is TRBV11-2, the J call TRBJ2-7; TRBD2 aligns across 10 bases. The CDR3 has 18 residues. CDR1 is SGHAT, CDR2 FQNNGV, per germline. Trimming took 1 base from V and 3 from J; bases not matched to a gene: 12. Here the CDR3 DNA reads TGTGCCAGCAGCTTAGGAGTATCTAGCGGGGGAGGATACTACGAGCAGTACTTC. Amino acid sequence: CASSLGVSSGGGYYEQYF.

V is TRBV4-1 and J is TRBJ2-3; possibly TRBD2 for D (6 bases). Trimming took 4 bases from V and 0 from J, leaving 8 bases between them. Germline V gene sequence: CDR1 MGHRA, CDR2 YSYEKL. CDR3 size: 14 residues. The CDR3 sequence is CASSPSGSTDTQYF. CDR3 nucleotides: TGCGCCAGCAGCCCCAGCGGGAGCACAGATACGCAGTATTTT.

The chain uses TRBV9 and TRBJ1-2; D unclear. The CDR3 runs 15 residues. V was trimmed by 4 bases and J by 7 bases, leaving 20 bases between them. Germline CDR1 reads SGDLS; CDR2 reads YYNGEE. The CDR3 bases are TGTGCCAGCAGCCTTGCCGAGCGACCTCCAACTGGCTACACCTTC. It translates to CASSLAERPPTGYTF. The full variable domain, with the rest looked up from reference TRBV9 and TRBJ1-2, is DSGVTQTPKHLITATGQRVTLRCSPRSGDLSVYWYQQSLDQGLQFLIQYYNGEERAKGNILERFSAQQFPDLHSELNLSSLELGDSALYFCASSLAERPPTGYTFGSGTRLTVV.